These T cell receptor beta chains were read from a single sample in a study of early T cells in non-severe SARS-CoV-2 infection. TCRdb itself ran the 5' RACE reads through MiXCR, one entry per CDR3 protein. Of some 71,000 distinct CDR3 sequences in the sample, more than 9.5% were seen once. Sample: whole blood, taken at baseline. Receptor source: an adult who was a healthcare worker with PCR-confirmed SARS-CoV-2 infection or an uninfected control (not recorded which). CDR3s include the opening cysteine and the closing phenylalanine or tryptophan. The listing skips clone size in some rows; elsewhere it reads once, few, many or a size class.

size,V,CDR3
few,TRBV24-1,CATSRDAVAGGEQFF
many,TRBV5-1,CASSFHPRATNTEAFF
.,TRBV5-1,CASSLVGTIQETQYF
few,TRBV20-1,CSARRGDGYTF
few,TRBV20-1,CSALDREETQYF
few,TRBV10-1,CASRIPGTRAGELFF
few,TRBV10-3,CAISVSGGGQDTQYF
many,TRBV9,CASSVDPSGSGEQFF
many,TRBV18,CASSGQENTEAFF
many,TRBV18,CASGLKVGNIQYF
few,TRBV20-1,CSVNHPGELGIQYF
.,TRBV6-6,CASSSGNQPQHF